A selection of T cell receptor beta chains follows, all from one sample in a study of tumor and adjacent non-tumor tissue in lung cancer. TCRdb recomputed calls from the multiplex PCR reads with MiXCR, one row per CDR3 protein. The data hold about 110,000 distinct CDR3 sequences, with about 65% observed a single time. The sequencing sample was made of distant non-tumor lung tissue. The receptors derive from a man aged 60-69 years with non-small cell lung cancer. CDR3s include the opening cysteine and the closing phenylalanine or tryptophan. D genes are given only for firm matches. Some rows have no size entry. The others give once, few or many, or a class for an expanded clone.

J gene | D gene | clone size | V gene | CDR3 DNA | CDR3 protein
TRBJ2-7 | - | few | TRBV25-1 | TGTGCCAGCAGGGAGGCAGGGGCCGAGCAGTACTTC | CASREAGAEQYF
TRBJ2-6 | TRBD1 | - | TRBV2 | TGTGCCAGCGGCGGACAGGCTGTCTCTGGGGCCAACGTCCTGACTTTC | CASGGQAVSGANVLTF
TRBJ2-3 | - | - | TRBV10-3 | TGTGCCATCAGAGAGACCCCAGATACGCAGTGTTTT | CAIRETPDTQCF
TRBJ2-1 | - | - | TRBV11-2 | TGTGCGAGCAGCTTAATACAGTACAATGAGCAGTTCTTC | CASSLIQYNEQFF
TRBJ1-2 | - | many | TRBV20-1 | TGCAGTGCTAGAGTTCCGGGGGGCTATGGCTACACCTTC | CSARVPGGYGYTF
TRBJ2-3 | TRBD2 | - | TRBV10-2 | TGCACCACCGAAGGAGGAGCTAGCGGGGGCCTCACAGATACGCAGTATTTT | CTTEGGASGGLTDTQYF
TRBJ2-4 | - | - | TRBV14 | TGTGACAGCAGCCGTACTAGTTCGGCGGCCAAAAACATTCAGTACTTC | CDSSRTSSAAKNIQYF
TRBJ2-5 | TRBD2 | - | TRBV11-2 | TGTGCCAGCAGTCTAGCGGGAGTAGTGGAGACCCAGTACTTC | CASSLAGVVETQYF
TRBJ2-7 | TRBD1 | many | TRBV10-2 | TGCGCCAGCAGTGACCCGACAGGGGGCGCGGCCGAGCAGTACTTC | CASSDPTGGAAEQYF
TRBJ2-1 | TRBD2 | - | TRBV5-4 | TGTGGCAGCAGCTTGACCATAGCGGGGGGCAACAATGAGCAGTTCTTC | CGSSLTIAGGNNEQFF
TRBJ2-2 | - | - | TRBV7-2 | TGTGCCAGCAGCTCTAAGAACACCGGGGAGCTGTTTTTT | CASSSKNTGELFF
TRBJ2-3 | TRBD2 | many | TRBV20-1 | TGCAGTGCTCTTCGGGAGCGGGGGATCTCTTTCACAGATACGCAGTATTTT | CSALRERGISFTDTQYF
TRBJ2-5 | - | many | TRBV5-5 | TGTGCCAGCAGCTTGCCGTCGGAGACCTCTTACTTC | CASSLPSETSYF
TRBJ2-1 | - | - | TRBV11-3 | - | CDSSIYLCSGWTDNEQFF
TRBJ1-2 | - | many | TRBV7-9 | TGTGCCAGCAGCTTAGACAGGCATGGCTACACCTTC | CASSLDRHGYTF
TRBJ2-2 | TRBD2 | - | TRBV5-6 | TGTGTCAGCAGCAAGGGACTAGCGGGGGCTAACACCGGGGAGCTGTTTTTT | CVSSKGLAGANTGELFF
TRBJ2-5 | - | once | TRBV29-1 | TGCAGCTATCAGGGGGCACGGGAGGCCCAGTACTTC | CSYQGAREAQYF
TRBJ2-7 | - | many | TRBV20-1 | TGCAGTGCCCCCCCCGCCAACGAGCAGTACTTC | CSAPPANEQYF
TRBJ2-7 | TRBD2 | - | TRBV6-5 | TGTGTCATCGGAGCGGGAGACTCCTACGAGCAGTACTTC | CVIGAGDSYEQYF
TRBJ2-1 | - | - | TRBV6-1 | TGTACCAGCAGCAAAGGTGGGTCGGCCTATGAGAAGTTCTTC | CTSSKGGSAYEKFF
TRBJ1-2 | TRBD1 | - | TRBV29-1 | TGCAGTTTTGAAGGGACAGGGTTCACTGGCTACACCTTC | CSFEGTGFTGYTF
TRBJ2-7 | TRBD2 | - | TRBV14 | TGTGCCAGCAGCCAAGGTGGACTAGGATACGAGCAGTACTTC | CASSQGGLGYEQYF
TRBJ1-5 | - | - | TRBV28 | TGTGCCAGTAGTTTCGGGACTCAGCCCCAGCATTTT | CASSFGTQPQHF
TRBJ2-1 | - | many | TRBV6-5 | TGTGCCAGCAGGCCGGGTTTCAGAAGCGATGAGCAGTTCTTC | CASRPGFRSDEQFF
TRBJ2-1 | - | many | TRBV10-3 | TGTGCCATCAGGGGAACTATATCTAATGAGCAGTTCTTC | CAIRGTISNEQFF
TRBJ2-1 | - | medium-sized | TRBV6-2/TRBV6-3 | TGTGCCAGCAGTTACTTACAGGTGTCCAATGAGCAGTTCTTC | CASSYLQVSNEQFF
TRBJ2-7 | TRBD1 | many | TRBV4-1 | TGCGCCAGCAGCCAAGAAGCCTGGGGGACAGGGGGCCACGGCTACGAGCAGTACTTC | CASSQEAWGTGGHGYEQYF
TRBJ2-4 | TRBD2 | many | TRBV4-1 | TGCGCCAGCAGCCAAGATGAGCGGGGGGCCAAAAACATTCAGTACTTC | CASSQDERGAKNIQYF
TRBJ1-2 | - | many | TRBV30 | TGTGCCTGGCGACCGAGCTATGGCTACACCTTC | CAWRPSYGYTF
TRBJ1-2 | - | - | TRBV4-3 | TGCGCCAGCAGCCAAGATCTGCCAGTTAAAGGCTACTCCTTC | CASSQDLPVKGYSF
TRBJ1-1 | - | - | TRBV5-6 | TGTGCCAGTACCTCCGAAATGGGGGACACTGAAGCTTTCTTT | CASTSEMGDTEAFF
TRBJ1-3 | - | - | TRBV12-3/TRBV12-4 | TGTGCCAGCAGTTTAGCCCCAGCCTACTCTTGGAACACCATATATTTT | CASSLAPAYSWNTIYF
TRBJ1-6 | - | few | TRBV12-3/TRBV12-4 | TGTGCCAGCACGAAGAGGCCTCAGGGTTCACCCCTCCACTTT | CASTKRPQGSPLHF
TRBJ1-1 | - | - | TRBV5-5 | TGTGCCAACAGCTTGGGCCCTCTGTGGCTCGGTGAAGCGTTCTTT | CANSLGPLWLGEAFF
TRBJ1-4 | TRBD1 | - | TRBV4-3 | TGCGCCAGCAACCAAGACAGGGGTGAAAAACTGTCTTTT | CASNQDRGEKLSF
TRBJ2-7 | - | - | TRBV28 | - | CASSSSAPQYF
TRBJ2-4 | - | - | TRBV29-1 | TGCAGCATCAGGCCGGTCCTCGCCAAAAACATTCAGTACTTC | CSIRPVLAKNIQYF
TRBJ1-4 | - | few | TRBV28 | TGTGCCAGCAGCGCAGGGGTCGGGGAAAAACTGTTTTTT | CASSAGVGEKLFF
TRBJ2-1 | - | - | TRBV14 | TGTGCCAGGAGCCAGGCGGGGAGCTCCTACAATGAGCAGTTCTTC | CARSQAGSSYNEQFF
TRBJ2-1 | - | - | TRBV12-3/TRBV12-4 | TGTGCCAGAAGGCCCGGGGCAGGGGCTATGTTCTTC | CARRPGAGAMFF
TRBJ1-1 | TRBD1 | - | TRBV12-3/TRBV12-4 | TGTGCCAGCAGTTTTTCAGGGGGCAGGAGGAAGACTGAAACTTTCTTT | CASSFSGGRRKTETFF
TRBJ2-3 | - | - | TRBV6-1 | TGTGCGAGCAACGAACAGGGACCTCAGCCCCAGTATTTT | CASNEQGPQPQYF
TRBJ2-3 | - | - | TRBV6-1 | TGTACCAGCACTGTACAGGGAGATACGCAGTATTTT | CTSTVQGDTQYF
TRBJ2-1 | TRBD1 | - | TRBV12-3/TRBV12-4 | TGTGCCAGCAGCCCGGGACAGGGGAGGCGAAATGAGCAGTCCTTC | CASSPGQGRRNEQSF
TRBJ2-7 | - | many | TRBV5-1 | TGCGCCAGCAGCTTGGCCCGGGAGCGCGAGCAGTACTTC | CASSLAREREQYF
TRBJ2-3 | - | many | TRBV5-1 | TGCGCCAGCAGCTTAAGAGATACGCAGTATTTT | CASSLRDTQYF
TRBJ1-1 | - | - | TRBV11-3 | TGTGCCAGCAGCTTAGAAGGGGCGGTGAAGACTGAAGCTTTCTTT | CASSLEGAVKTEAFF
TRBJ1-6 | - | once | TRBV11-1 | TGTGCCAGCAGCTCACTCCAGAGCTCCTATAACTCACCCCTCCGCTTT | CASSSLQSSYNSPLRF
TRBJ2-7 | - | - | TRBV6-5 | TGTGCCAGCTCTCTCGGGATTAGCGGATCCTACGAGCAGTACTTC | CASSLGISGSYEQYF
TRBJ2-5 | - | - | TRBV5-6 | TGTGCCGGCAACTTTGGATTCATGATTACCAAAGAGACCCAGTACTTC | CAGNFGFMITKETQYF
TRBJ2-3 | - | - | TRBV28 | TGTGCCAGCTGTGCAGAGGAGATTACGCAGTATTTT | CASCAEEITQYF
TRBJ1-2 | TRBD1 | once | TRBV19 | TGTGCCAGTACCAGAGATCCCCGGGGACAGGTCGGGTACTATGGCTACACCTTC | CASTRDPRGQVGYYGYTF
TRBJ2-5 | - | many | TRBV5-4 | TGTGCCAGCAGCTCGGCGCGGCAGGAGGGCAAGACCCAGTACTTC | CASSSARQEGKTQYF
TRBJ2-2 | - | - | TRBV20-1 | TGCAGTGCCATAGCGAAGTCCACCGGGGAGCTGTTTTTT | CSAIAKSTGELFF
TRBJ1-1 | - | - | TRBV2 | TGTGCCAGCAGTGTCGGGGGGTTGCGAACTGAAGCTTTCTTT | CASSVGGLRTEAFF
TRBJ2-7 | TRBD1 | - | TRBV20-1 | TGCAGTGCTAGAGTTTCGGGTTTGGGACAGTTCCCCTTC | CSARVSGLGQFPF
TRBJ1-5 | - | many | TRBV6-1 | TGTGCCAGCAGTCAACAGGCTGGCAATCAGCCCCAGCATTTT | CASSQQAGNQPQHF